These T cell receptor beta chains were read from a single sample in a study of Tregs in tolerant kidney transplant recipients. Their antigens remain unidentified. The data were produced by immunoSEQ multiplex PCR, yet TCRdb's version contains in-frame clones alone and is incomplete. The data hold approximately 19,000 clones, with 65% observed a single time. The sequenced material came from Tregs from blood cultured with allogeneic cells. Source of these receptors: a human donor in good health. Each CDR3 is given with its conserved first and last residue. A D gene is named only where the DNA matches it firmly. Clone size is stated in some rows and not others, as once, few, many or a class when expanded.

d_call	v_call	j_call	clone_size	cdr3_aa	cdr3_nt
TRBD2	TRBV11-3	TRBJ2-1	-	CASSLTSGRHNEQFF	TGTGCCAGCAGCTTAACTAGCGGGAGACACAATGAGCAGTTCTTC
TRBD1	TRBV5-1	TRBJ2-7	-	CASSYSRGLFYEQYF	TGCGCCAGCAGCTACAGCAGGGGGCTCTTTTACGAGCAGTACTTC
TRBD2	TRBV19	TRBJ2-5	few	CASSISGGGIKETQYF	TGTGCCAGTAGTATTTCCGGCGGGGGGATAAAAGAGACCCAGTACTTC
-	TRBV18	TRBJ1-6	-	CASSPGGGTYNSPLHF	TGTGCCAGCTCACCAGGAGGGGGGACATATAATTCACCCCTCCACTTT
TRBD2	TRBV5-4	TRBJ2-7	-	CASSFATSGRALYEQYF	TGTGCCAGCAGCTTCGCGACTAGCGGGAGGGCCCTTTACGAGCAGTACTTC
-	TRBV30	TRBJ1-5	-	CAWSSQLNQPQHF	TGTGCCTGGAGTAGTCAGCTCAATCAGCCCCAGCATTTT
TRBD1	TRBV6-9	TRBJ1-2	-	CASTPPRGGGYTF	TGTGCCAGCACCCCACCCAGGGGGGGAGGCTACACCTTC
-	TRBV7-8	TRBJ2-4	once	CASSLDPYIQYF	TGTGCCAGCAGCTTAGATCCCTACATTCAGTACTTC
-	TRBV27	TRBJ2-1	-	CASSLSIGNEQFF	TGTGCCAGCAGTTTATCGATAGGGAATGAGCAGTTCTTC
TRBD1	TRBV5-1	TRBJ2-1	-	CASSLGGTGPFNEQFF	TGCGCCAGCAGCTTGGGTGGGACAGGGCCCTTCAATGAGCAGTTCTTC
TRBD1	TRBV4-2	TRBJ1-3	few	CASSQGYRGAGNTIYF	TGTGCCAGCAGCCAAGGGTACAGGGGAGCTGGAAACACCATATATTTT
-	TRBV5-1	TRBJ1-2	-	CASSWDDRRSNYGYTF	TGCGCCAGCAGCTGGGATGACCGTCGATCTAACTATGGCTACACCTTC
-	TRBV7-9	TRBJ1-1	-	CASSFAGRNTEAFF	TGTGCCAGCAGCTTCGCAGGTAGGAACACTGAAGCTTTCTTT
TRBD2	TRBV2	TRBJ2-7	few	CASSRLAGGSSSYEQYF	TGTGCCAGCAGTAGGCTAGCGGGGGGCTCCAGCTCCTACGAGCAGTACTTC
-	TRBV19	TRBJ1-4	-	CASSIRQGSEKLFF	TGTGCCAGTAGTATACGTCAGGGTAGTGAAAAACTGTTTTTT
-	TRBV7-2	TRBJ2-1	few	CASSFSVADYNEQFF	TGTGCCAGCAGCTTTAGCGTGGCTGACTACAATGAGCAGTTCTTC
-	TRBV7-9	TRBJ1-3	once	CASRGTGGPGNTIYF	TGTGCCAGCAGAGGAACAGGAGGGCCTGGAAACACCATATATTTT
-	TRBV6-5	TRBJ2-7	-	CASSYGAGQYF	TGTGCCAGCAGTTACGGGGCCGGGCAGTACTTC
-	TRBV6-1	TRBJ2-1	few	CASSEARVVEQFF	TGTGCCAGCAGTGAAGCGCGAGTGGTTGAGCAGTTCTTC
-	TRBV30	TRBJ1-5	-	CAWSRGGGQPQHF	TGTGCCTGGAGCCGCGGGGGAGGGCAGCCCCAGCATTTT
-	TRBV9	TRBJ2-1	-	CASSAQGRGSNEQFF	TGTGCCAGCAGCGCACAGGGCAGGGGTAGTAATGAGCAGTTCTTC
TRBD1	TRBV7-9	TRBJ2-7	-	CASSKVQGSAIRAYEQYF	TGTGCCAGCAGCAAGGTACAGGGGTCAGCTATACGGGCCTACGAGCAGTACTTC
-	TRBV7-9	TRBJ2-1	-	CASSLRYSGVGNEQFF	TGTGCCAGCAGCTTAAGGTATTCAGGGGTTGGCAATGAGCAGTTCTTC
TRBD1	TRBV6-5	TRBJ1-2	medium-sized	CASSSPRQGAAGYTF	TGTGCCAGCAGTTCCCCCAGACAGGGGGCCGCTGGCTACACCTTC
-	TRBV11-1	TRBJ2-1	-	CASSFTTGTEQFF	TGTGCCAGCAGCTTCACCACAGGGACTGAGCAGTTCTTC
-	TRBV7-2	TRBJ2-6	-	CASSLRGQGSSGANVLTF	TGTGCCAGCAGCTTACGTGGTCAGGGAAGCTCTGGGGCCAACGTCCTGACTTTC
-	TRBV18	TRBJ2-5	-	CASSPKETQYF	TGTGCCAGCTCACCGAAGGAGACCCAGTACTTC
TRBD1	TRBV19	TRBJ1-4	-	CASSGSGTGVKKLFF	TGTGCCAGTAGTGGGTCCGGGACAGGGGTGAAAAAACTGTTTTTT
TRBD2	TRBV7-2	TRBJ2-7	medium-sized	CASSLGAGTSGYEQYF	TGTGCCAGCAGCTTAGGCGCCGGGACTAGCGGCTACGAGCAGTACTTC
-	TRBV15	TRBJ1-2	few	CATSRDRYGYTF	TGTGCCACCAGCAGAGATCGCTATGGCTACACCTTC
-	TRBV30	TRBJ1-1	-	CAWARSQRTEAFF	TGTGCCTGGGCCCGATCCCAGAGGACTGAAGCTTTCTTT
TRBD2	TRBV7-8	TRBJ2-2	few	CASSLNSGGAVTGELFF	TGTGCCAGCAGCTTAAACAGCGGGGGGGCCGTCACCGGGGAGCTGTTTTTT
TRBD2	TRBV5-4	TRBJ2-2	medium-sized	CASSPRGGWTGELFF	TGTGCCAGCAGCCCCCGGGGGGGCTGGACCGGGGAGCTGTTTTTT
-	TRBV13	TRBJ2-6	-	CASSSSFFGANVLTF	TGTGCCAGCAGCTCCAGTTTCTTTGGGGCCAACGTCCTGACTTTC
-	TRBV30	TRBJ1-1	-	CAWAPPGHSFSEAFF	TGTGCCTGGGCCCCCCCGGGACATAGTTTCTCTGAAGCTTTCTTT
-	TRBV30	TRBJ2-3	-	CAWSGGDTGGIDTQYF	TGTGCCTGGAGTGGGGGGGATACGGGGGGCATTGATACGCAGTATTTT
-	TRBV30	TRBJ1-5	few	CAWSYGNQPQHF	TGTGCCTGGAGTTATGGCAATCAGCCCCAGCATTTT